Reported below is one T cell receptor beta chain. Its antigen remains unidentified. This sample is drawn from a study of T cell clusters in autoimmune cytopenias. Roughly 38,000 genome equivalents of blood DNA were amplified for TRB. Multiplex touch-down PCR amplified TRB using TRB-A and TRB-B pools in one tube. TCRdb re-called the multiplex PCR reads; one entry per CDR3 protein, DNA not given. This sample's table reports around 8,000 distinct CDR3 sequences. Study results and caveats: The cluster-lack signature was not seen for secondary cytopenia versus chronic lymphocytic leukemia.

The source is a human donor with an autoimmune cytopenia or autoimmune hepatitis (not recorded which). Sequencing used peripheral blood.

This CDR3 is CATRLAGDDTQYF. The J gene is TRBJ2-3, the V gene TRBV24-1; without DNA, the TCRdb call of TRBD2 cannot be checked. This CDR3 comprises 13 residues. Germline-derived CDR1 and CDR2 are KGHDR and SFDVKD.